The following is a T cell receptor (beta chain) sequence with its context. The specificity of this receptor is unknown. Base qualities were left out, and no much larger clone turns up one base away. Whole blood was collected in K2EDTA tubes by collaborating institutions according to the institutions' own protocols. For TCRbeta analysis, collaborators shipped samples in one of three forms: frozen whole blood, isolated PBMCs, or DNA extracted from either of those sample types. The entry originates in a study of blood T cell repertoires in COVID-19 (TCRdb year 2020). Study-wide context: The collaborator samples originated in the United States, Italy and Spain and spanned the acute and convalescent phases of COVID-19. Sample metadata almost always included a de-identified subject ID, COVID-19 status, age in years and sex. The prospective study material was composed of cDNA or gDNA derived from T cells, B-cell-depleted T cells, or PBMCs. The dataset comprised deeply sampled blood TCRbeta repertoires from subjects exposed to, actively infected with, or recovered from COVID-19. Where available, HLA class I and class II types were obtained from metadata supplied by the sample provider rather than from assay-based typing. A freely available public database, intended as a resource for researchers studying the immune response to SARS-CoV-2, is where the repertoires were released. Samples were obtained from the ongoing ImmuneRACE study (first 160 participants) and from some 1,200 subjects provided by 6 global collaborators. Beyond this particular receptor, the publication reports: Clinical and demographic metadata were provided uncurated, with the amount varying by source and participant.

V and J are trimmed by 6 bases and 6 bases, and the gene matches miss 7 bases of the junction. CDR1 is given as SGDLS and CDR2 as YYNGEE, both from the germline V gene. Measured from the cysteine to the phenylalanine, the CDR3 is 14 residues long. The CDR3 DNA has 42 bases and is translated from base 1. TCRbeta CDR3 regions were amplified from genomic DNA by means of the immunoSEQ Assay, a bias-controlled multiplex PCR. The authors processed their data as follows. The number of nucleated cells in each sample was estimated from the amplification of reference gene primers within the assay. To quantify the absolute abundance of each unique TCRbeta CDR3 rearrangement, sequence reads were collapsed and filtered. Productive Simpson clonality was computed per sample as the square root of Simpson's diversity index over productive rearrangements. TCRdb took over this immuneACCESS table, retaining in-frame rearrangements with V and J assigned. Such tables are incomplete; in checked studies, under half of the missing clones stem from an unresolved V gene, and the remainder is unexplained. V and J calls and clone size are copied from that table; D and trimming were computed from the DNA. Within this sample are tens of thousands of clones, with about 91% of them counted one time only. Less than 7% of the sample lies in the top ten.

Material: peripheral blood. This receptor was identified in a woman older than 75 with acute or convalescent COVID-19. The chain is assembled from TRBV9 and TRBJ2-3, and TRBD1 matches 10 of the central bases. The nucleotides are TGTGCCAGCACCAGGACAGGGGGTTGGGATACGCAGTATTTT. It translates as CASTRTGGWDTQYF.